The clone carrying this TCR beta chain was observed a single time. The data were obtained in a study of T cell changes during pregnancy in multiple sclerosis. The assay was immunoSEQ multiplex PCR, and TCRdb's table has in-frame clones only and misses some. Of 78,000 or so clones in the sample, about 91% are singletons; the top ten hold 1.4%. V dropped 8 bases and J dropped 4; count of bases not matched to a gene: 12. CDR1 and CDR2 (germline): MNHEY, SMNVEV (reference sequence). The CDR3 runs 15 residues. This sequence originates from a female donor with multiple sclerosis, enrolled in a pregnancy study. The sample was peripheral blood, taken before pregnancy. The gene calls are TRBV27 and TRBJ2-5; 8 nucleotides agree with TRBD1. CDR3 sequence reads: CASRTGQGAGETQYF. The CDR3, as DNA: TGTGCCAGCCGTACCGGGCAGGGGGCAGGAGAGACCCAGTACTTC.